Listed below are T cell receptor beta chains from one sample, sequenced in a study of blood T cell repertoires in COVID-19. Profiled with immunoSEQ multiplex PCR; TCRdb holds only in-frame clones, not every one. The data show fewer than 300,000 clones, 70% to 90% seen once. Sequences were obtained from peripheral blood. The receptors originated from an older woman with active or convalescent COVID-19. The CDR3 runs from the conserved cysteine through the conserved F or W. The D gene is left open where the match is weak. The size entry is marked missing in some rows and otherwise reads once, few, many or a size class.

D	size	V	J	CDR3	DNA
-	-	TRBV5-1	TRBJ1-6	CASSLGSNNSPLHF	TGCGCCAGCAGCTTGGGTAGTAATAATTCACCCCTCCACTTT
TRBD2	-	TRBV24-1	TRBJ2-5	CATSDLGPSGNQETQYF	TGTGCCACCAGTGATTTGGGGCCTAGCGGGAACCAAGAGACCCAGTACTTC
-	-	TRBV10-3	TRBJ2-5	CAISQTDQETQYF	TGTGCCATCAGCCAGACAGACCAAGAGACCCAGTACTTC
-	-	TRBV9	TRBJ2-5	CASSAIASETQYF	TGTGCCAGCAGCGCGATAGCATCTGAGACCCAGTACTTC
TRBD1	-	TRBV29-1	TRBJ1-5	CSVGTGENQPQHF	TGCAGCGTGGGGACAGGAGAGAATCAGCCCCAGCATTTT
-	-	TRBV6-5	TRBJ2-7	CASSKPGLSSYEQYF	TGTGCCAGCAGTAAACCGGGACTCAGCTCCTACGAGCAGTACTTC
-	-	TRBV4-2	TRBJ1-5	CASSQVAEGNQPQHF	TGTGCCAGCAGCCAAGTTGCAGAAGGCAATCAGCCCCAGCATTTT
TRBD1	-	TRBV30	TRBJ2-7	CAWTVGTGEDEQYF	TGTGCCTGGACCGTTGGGACAGGGGAGGACGAGCAGTACTTC
-	once	TRBV6-5	TRBJ1-3	CASSYSPGAGNTIYF	TGTGCCAGCAGTTACTCACCCGGGGCTGGAAACACCATATATTTT
-	-	TRBV20-1	TRBJ2-2	CSASSEGAGTGELFF	TGCAGTGCTAGTTCTGAGGGAGCGGGCACCGGGGAGCTGTTTTTT
-	once	TRBV5-1	TRBJ1-4	CASSFKDGPSEKLFF	TGCGCCAGCAGCTTTAAAGATGGGCCAAGTGAAAAACTGTTTTTT
-	-	TRBV19	TRBJ1-5	CASSIKVGVGAQPQHF	TGTGCCAGTAGTATAAAGGTTGGGGTGGGAGCTCAGCCCCAGCATTTT
TRBD2	-	TRBV7-2	TRBJ2-7	CASSLAGGTSYEQYF	TGTGCCAGCAGCTTAGCGGGGGGGACCTCCTACGAGCAGTACTTC
TRBD2	-	TRBV12-5	TRBJ2-3	CASGLGQTSGTDTQYF	TGTGCTAGTGGTTTGGGGCAGACTAGCGGTACAGATACGCAGTATTTT
TRBD1	-	TRBV27	TRBJ1-6	CASSSAGQGFSPLHF	TGTGCCAGCAGTTCCGCGGGACAGGGTTTCTCACCCCTCCACTTT
-	-	TRBV14	TRBJ2-1	CASSQDVRGILEFF	TGTGCCAGCAGCCAAGACGTTCGAGGGATTCTAGAGTTCTTC
TRBD1	-	TRBV12-3/TRBV12-4	TRBJ2-3	CASSGQGTDTQYF	TGTGCCAGCAGTGGACAGGGGACAGATACGCAGTATTTT
-	-	TRBV6-5	TRBJ2-5	CASSLSGGETQYF	TGTGCCAGCAGTTTATCAGGAGGAGAGACCCAGTACTTC
TRBD1	-	TRBV5-6	TRBJ1-1	CASSRPGTGGTEAFF	TGTGCCAGCAGCAGACCCGGGACAGGGGGCACTGAAGCTTTCTTT
TRBD2	-	TRBV10-2	TRBJ2-5	CASGGASGELGTQYF	TGCGCCAGCGGCGGGGCTAGCGGGGAACTTGGGACCCAGTACTTC
-	-	TRBV9	TRBJ2-1	CASSLGGNSYNEQFF	TGTGCCAGCAGCCTCGGAGGGAACTCCTACAATGAGCAGTTCTTC
-	-	TRBV19	TRBJ1-2	CASSIQGSNYGYTF	TGTGCCAGTTCGATACAGGGATCCAACTATGGCTACACCTTC
TRBD2	-	TRBV11-3	TRBJ2-1	CASSPRTSGSYSYNEQFF	TGTGCCAGCAGCCCGCGGACTAGCGGGAGCTACTCCTACAATGAGCAGTTCTTC
-	-	TRBV5-1	TRBJ1-1	CASSLAGGSTEAFF	TGCGCCAGCAGCTTGGCGGGAGGGAGCACTGAAGCTTTCTTT
-	-	TRBV19	TRBJ1-2	CASQSGRPYGYTF	TGTGCCAGCCAATCAGGGCGGCCCTATGGCTACACCTTC
-	-	TRBV20-1	TRBJ2-7	CSAKEGSEQYF	TGCAGTGCTAAGGAAGGGAGCGAGCAGTACTTC
-	-	TRBV4-1	TRBJ1-2	CASSQESNRVLGGYTF	TGCGCCAGCAGCCAAGAAAGCAACAGGGTTTTGGGGGGCTACACCTTC